This T cell receptor (beta chain) originates from a study of T cells in Graves' hyperthyroidism and ophthalmopathy. This clonotype was counted only a few times. RNA transcripts served as the template for amplifying TCR beta CDR3 regions. Carried out on the TCR CDR3, a first-round RT-PCR used the HTBI primer set. TCRdb re-called the multiplex PCR reads with MiXCR, one entry per CDR3 protein. The sample yields around 570,000 distinct CDR3 sequences, less than 20% seen once. Looked up from germline, CDR1 is MNHNS and CDR2 is SASEGT. CDR3 length equals 15 residues. V lost 6 bases, J lost 5 bases, and 11 bases stayed unmatched.

V is TRBV6-1 and J is TRBJ2-7, with 9 bases matching TRBD1. Sequencing input: blood. The sequence was collected from a man aged 40-49 years with Graves' ophthalmopathy. The CDR3 nucleotides read TGTGCCAGCAGCCGCCCGGGACAGGGATACCACGAGCAGTACTTC. This gives the protein CASSRPGQGYHEQYF.